This T cell receptor (beta chain) appears in the sequencing data of a study of blood T cell repertoires in COVID-19. Across the study: Sample material is recorded as cDNA or gDNA derived from T cells, B-cell-depleted T cells, or PBMCs.

In the authors' workflow: The authors estimated nucleated cell counts from reference gene primer amplification. Libraries were prepared by immunoSEQ multiplex PCR; TCRdb keeps only in-frame clonotypes and omits some of them. D and trimming were read from the DNA, whereas the V and J calls and clone size are those reported in that table. The data hold 180,000 or so clones, with over 80% observed a single time. With respect to this clone: Different DNA sequences within this sample yield the same CDR3.

V trimming: 2 bases; J trimming: 7 bases; junction bases outside the gene matches: 4. The CDR3 has 14 amino acids. Germline assignment: CDR1 SGHRS and CDR2 YFSETQ. Cohort 3 recovered donors had two negative PCRs, clearance, or symptom resolution. The sequencing sample was made of PBMCs or T cells enriched from blood (not recorded which). The V and J genes are TRBV5-1 and TRBJ2-1, with 9 bases that match TRBD1. The receptor was derived from a woman in her sixties who had recovered from COVID-19. This CDR3 is CASSLGTGYNEQFF. The DNA of the CDR3 is TGCGCCAGCAGCTTAGGGACAGGGTATAATGAGCAGTTCTTC.